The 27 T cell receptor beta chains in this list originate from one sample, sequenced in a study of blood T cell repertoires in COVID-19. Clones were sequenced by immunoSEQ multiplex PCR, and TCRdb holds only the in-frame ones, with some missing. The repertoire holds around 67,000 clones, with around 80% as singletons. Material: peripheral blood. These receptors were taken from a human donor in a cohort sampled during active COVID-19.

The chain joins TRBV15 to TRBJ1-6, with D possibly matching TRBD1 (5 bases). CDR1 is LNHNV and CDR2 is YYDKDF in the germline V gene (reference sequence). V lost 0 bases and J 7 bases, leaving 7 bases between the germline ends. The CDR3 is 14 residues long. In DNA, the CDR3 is TGTGCCACCAGCAGAGATGACAGCAATTCACCCCTCCACTTT. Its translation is CATSRDDSNSPLHF.

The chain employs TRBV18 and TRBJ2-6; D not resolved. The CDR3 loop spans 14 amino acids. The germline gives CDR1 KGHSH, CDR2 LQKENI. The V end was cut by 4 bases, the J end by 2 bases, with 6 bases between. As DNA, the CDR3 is TGTGCCAGCTCACTTCAGGCTGGGGCCAACGTCCTGACTTTC. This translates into CASSLQAGANVLTF.

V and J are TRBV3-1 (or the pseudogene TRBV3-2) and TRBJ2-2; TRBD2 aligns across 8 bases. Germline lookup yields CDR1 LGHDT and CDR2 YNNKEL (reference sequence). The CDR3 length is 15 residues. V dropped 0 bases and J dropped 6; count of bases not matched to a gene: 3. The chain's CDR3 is CASSQDTGLAGELFF. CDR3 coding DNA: TGTGCCAGCAGCCAAGACACGGGACTAGCCGGGGAGCTGTTTTTT.

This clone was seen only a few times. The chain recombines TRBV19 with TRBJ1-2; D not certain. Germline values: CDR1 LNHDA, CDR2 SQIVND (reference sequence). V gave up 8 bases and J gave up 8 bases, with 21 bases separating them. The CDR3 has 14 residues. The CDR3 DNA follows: TGTGCCAGTCTGTCGAAAGACGGGGTGAGAGGCTACACCTTC. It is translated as CASLSKDGVRGYTF.

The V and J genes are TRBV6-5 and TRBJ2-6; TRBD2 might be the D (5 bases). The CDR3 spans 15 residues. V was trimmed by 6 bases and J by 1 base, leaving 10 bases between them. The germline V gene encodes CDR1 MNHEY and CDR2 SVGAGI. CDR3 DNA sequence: TGTGCCAGCAGGCCTAGGGAGTCTGGGGCCAACGTCCTGACTTTC. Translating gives CASRPRESGANVLTF.

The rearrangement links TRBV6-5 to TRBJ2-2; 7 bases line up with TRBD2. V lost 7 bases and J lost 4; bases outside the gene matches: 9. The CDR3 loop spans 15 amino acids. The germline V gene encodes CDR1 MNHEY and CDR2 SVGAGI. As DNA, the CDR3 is TGTGCCAGCAATTGGGCGGGAGATGGCACCGGGGAGCTGTTTTTT. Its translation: CASNWAGDGTGELFF.

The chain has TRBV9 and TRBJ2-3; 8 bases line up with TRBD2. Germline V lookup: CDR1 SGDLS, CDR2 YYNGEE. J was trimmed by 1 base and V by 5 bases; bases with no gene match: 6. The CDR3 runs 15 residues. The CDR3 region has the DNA TGTGCCAGCAGTTGGCAAGCGGGAGGCACAGATACGCAGTATTTT. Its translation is CASSWQAGGTDTQYF.

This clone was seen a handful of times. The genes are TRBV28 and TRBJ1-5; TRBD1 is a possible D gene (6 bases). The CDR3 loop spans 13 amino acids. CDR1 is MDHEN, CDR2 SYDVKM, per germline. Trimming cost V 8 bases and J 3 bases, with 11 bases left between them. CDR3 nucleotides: TGTGCCAGCGGAGGGGGGGACAATCAGCCCCAGCATTTT. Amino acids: CASGGGDNQPQHF.

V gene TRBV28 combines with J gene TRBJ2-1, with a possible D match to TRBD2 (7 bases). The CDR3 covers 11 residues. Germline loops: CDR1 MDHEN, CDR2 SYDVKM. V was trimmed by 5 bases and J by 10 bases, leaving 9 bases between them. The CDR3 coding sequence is TGTGCCAGCAGTAGGGGGGGGGAGCAGTTCTTC. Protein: CASSRGGEQFF.

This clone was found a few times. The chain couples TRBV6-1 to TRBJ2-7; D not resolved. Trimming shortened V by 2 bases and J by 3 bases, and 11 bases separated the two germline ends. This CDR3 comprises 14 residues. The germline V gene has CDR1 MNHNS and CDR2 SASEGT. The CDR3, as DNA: TGTGCCAGCAGTGAACTAGTGTTCGGCTACGAGCAGTACTTC. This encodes CASSELVFGYEQYF.

CDR3 amino acids: CASSQVYSQETQYF. The CDR3, as DNA: TGCGCCAGCAGCCAAGTCTACTCCCAAGAGACCCAGTACTTC. This sequence joins TRBV4-1 and TRBJ2-5; D gene unclear. V lost 1 base and J 1 base, leaving 7 bases between the germline ends. The germline V gene encodes CDR1 MGHRA and CDR2 YSYEKL. The CDR3 is made up of 14 amino acids.

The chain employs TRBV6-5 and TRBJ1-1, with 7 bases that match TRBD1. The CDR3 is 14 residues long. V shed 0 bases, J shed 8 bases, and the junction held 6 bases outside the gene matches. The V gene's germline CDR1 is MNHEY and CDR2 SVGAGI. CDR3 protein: CASSYSTGTAEAFF. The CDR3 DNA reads TGTGCCAGCAGTTACTCTACCGGGACAGCCGAAGCTTTCTTT.

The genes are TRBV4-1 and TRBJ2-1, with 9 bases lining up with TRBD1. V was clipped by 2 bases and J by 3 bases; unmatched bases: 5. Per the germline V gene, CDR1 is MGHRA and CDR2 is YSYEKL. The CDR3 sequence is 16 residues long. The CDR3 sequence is CASSQPRDRDYNEQFF. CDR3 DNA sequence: TGCGCCAGCAGCCAACCCCGGGACAGGGACTACAATGAGCAGTTCTTC.

CDR3 protein: CASSTQGREYGYTF. For the CDR3, the DNA is TGTGCCAGCAGTACCCAAGGGCGGGAGTATGGCTACACCTTC. The chain uses TRBV2 and TRBJ1-2; D is unresolved. The germline V gene encodes CDR1 SNHLY and CDR2 FYNNEI. The CDR3 length is 14 residues. Trimming stripped 5 bases from V and 5 bases from J, with 15 bases between.

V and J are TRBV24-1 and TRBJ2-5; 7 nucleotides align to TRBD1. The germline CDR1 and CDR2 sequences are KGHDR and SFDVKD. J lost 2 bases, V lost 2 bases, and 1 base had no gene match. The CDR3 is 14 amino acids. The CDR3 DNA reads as TGTGCCACCAGTGATTGGGGACAGCAAGAGACCCAGTACTTC. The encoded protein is CATSDWGQQETQYF.

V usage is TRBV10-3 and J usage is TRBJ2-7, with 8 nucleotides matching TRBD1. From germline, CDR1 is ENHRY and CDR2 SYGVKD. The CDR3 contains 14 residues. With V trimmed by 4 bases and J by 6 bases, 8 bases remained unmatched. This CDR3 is CAISGTGILGEQYF. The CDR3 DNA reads TGTGCCATCAGTGGGACAGGGATTCTTGGCGAGCAGTACTTC.

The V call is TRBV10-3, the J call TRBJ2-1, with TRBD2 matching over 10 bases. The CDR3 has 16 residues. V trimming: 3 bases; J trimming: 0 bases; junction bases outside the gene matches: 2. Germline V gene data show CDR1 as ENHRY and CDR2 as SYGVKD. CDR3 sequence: CAISEPSGSSYNEQFF. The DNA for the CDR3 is TGTGCCATCAGTGAACCTAGCGGGAGCTCCTACAATGAGCAGTTCTTC.

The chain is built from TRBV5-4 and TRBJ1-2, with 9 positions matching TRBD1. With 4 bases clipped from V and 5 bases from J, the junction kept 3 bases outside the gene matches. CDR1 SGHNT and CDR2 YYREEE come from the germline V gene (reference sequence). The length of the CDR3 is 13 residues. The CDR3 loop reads CASSTGQGYGYTF. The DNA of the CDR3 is TGTGCCAGCAGCACTGGACAGGGGTATGGCTACACCTTC.

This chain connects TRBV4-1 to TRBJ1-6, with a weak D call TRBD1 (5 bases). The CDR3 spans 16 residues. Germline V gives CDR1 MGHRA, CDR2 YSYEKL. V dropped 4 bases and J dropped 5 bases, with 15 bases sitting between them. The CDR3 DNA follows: TGCGCCAGCAGCCGCCTGTTTGGGGGGGATAATTCACCCCTCCACTTT. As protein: CASSRLFGGDNSPLHF.

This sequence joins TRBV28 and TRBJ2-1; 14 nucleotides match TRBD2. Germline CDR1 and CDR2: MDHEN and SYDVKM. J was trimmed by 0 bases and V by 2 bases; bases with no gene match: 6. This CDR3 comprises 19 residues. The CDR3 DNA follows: TGTGCCAGCAGTTTACCTCCGGGACTAGCGGGAGTCTCCTACAATGAGCAGTTCTTC. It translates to CASSLPPGLAGVSYNEQFF. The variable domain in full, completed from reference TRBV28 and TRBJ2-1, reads DVKVTQSSRYLVKRTGEKVFLECVQDMDHENMFWYRQDPGLGLRLIYFSYDVKMKEKGDIPEGYSVSREKKERFSLILESASTNQTSMYLCASSLPPGLAGVSYNEQFFGPGTRLTVL.

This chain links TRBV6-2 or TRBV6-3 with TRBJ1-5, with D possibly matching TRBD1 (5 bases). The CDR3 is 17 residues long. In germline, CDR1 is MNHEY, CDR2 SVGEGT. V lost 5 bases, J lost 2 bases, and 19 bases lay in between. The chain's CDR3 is CASSLGLRGPGNQPQHF. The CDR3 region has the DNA TGTGCCAGCAGTCTAGGCCTAAGGGGTCCTGGCAATCAGCCCCAGCATTTT.

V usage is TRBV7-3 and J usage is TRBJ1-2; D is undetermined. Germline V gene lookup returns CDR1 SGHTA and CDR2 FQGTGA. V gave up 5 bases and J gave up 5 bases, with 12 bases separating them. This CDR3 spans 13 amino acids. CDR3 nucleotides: TGTGCCAGCAGCACCCCGACGGGATATGGCTACACCTTC. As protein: CASSTPTGYGYTF. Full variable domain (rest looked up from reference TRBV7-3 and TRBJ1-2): GAGVSQTPSNKVTEKGKYVELRCDPISGHTALYWYRQSLGQGPEFLIYFQGTGAADDSGLPNDRFFAVRPEGSVSTLKIQRTERGDSAVYLCASSTPTGYGYTFGSGTRLTVV.

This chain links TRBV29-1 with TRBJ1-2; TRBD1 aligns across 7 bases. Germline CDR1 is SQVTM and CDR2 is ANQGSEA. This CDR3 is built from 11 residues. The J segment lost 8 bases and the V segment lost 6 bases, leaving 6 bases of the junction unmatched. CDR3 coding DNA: TGCAGCGTCACAGGGGAAGAGGGCTACACCTTC. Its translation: CSVTGEEGYTF.

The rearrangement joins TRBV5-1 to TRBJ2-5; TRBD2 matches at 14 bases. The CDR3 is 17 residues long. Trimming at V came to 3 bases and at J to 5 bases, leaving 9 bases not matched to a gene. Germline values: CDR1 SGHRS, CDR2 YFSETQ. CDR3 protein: CASSSGTSGRVGETQYF. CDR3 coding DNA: TGCGCCAGCAGCTCCGGGACTAGCGGGAGAGTTGGGGAGACCCAGTACTTC. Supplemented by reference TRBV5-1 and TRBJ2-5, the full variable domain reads KAGVTQTPRYLIKTRGQQVTLSCSPISGHRSVSWYQQTPGQGLQFLFEYFSETQRNKGNFPGRFSGRQFSNSRSEMNVSTLELGDSALYLCASSSGTSGRVGETQYFGPGTRLLVL.

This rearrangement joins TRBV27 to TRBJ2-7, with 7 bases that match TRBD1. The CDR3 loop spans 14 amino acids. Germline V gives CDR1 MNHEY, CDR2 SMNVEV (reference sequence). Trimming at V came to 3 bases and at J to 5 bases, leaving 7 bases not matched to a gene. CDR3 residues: CASSFRDSGNEQYF. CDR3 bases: TGTGCCAGCAGTTTCCGGGACAGTGGGAACGAGCAGTACTTC.

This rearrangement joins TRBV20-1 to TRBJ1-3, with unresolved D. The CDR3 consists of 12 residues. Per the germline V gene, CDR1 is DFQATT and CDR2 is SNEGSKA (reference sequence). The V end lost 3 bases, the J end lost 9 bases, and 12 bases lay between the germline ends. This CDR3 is CSASIPGGTIYF. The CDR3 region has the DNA TGCAGTGCTAGTATCCCCGGAGGCACCATATATTTT.

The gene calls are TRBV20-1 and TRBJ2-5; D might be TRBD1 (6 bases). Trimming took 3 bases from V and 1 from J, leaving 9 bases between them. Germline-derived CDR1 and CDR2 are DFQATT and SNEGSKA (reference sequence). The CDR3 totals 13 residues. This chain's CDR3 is CSASWGPQETQYF. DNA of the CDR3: TGCAGTGCTAGTTGGGGGCCCCAAGAGACCCAGTACTTC.